This T cell receptor (beta chain) was retrieved from a study of blood T cell repertoires in COVID-19. Study-wide background: Specimens from acute and convalescent COVID-19 originated in the United States, Italy and Spain. From T cells, B-cell-depleted T cells, or PBMCs came the material, which was cDNA or gDNA.

Seattle's cohort entered during active infection and was followed longitudinally. The repertoire was sequenced with immunoSEQ multiplex PCR; TCRdb's copy has only in-frame clones and lacks some. The profile shows about 260,000 clones, roughly 86% of them singletons. Germline lookup yields CDR1 MNHEY and CDR2 SVGEGT. CDR3 size: 15 residues. V trimming: 4 bases; J trimming: 6 bases; junction bases outside the gene matches: 7. This receptor was identified in a woman aged 55-69 years with COVID-19, enrolled during active disease. The chain combines TRBV6-2 or TRBV6-3 with TRBJ2-2; 8 nucleotides agree with TRBD2. The source material was peripheral blood. CDR3 amino acids: CASSLLAASAGELFF. CDR3 DNA: TGTGCCAGCAGTTTACTAGCGGCATCAGCCGGGGAGCTGTTTTTT.